These T cell receptor beta chains were read from a single sample in a study of beta chain features in type 1 diabetes. The assay was immunoSEQ multiplex PCR, and TCRdb's table has in-frame clones only and misses some. The sample yields about 150,000 clones, approximately 8.8% seen once. Sequenced input: central memory CD4+ T cells from blood. The receptors stem from a woman aged 25 to 39 with type 1 diabetes. Both conserved end residues are part of each CDR3. The order of the fields is J gene, D gene, V gene, CDR3 protein. D genes are given only for firm matches.

j_gene: TRBJ2-1; d_gene: -; v_gene: TRBV5-4; CDR3aa: CASSLTSGTGSFNEQFF
j_gene: TRBJ1-5; d_gene: -; v_gene: TRBV15; CDR3aa: CATSRVWEGQPQHF
j_gene: TRBJ2-7; d_gene: -; v_gene: TRBV6-1; CDR3aa: CASSEAGRYEQYF
j_gene: TRBJ2-3; d_gene: -; v_gene: TRBV7-3; CDR3aa: CASSPPGSDTQYF
j_gene: TRBJ1-5; d_gene: -; v_gene: TRBV2; CDR3aa: CASRETVSGNQPQHF
j_gene: TRBJ1-2; d_gene: TRBD1; v_gene: TRBV5-1; CDR3aa: CASSEGQGVYYGYTF
j_gene: TRBJ1-4; d_gene: TRBD1; v_gene: TRBV6-1; CDR3aa: CAANTGQGEGKLFF
j_gene: TRBJ1-1; d_gene: -; v_gene: TRBV30; CDR3aa: CAWSVRGLNTEAFF
j_gene: TRBJ2-4; d_gene: TRBD1; v_gene: TRBV6-1; CDR3aa: CASSWQGAAKNIQYF
j_gene: TRBJ2-7; d_gene: TRBD2; v_gene: TRBV29-1; CDR3aa: CSVEIRAGGTYEQYF
j_gene: TRBJ2-1; d_gene: -; v_gene: TRBV18; CDR3aa: CASSPSQGSEDEQFF